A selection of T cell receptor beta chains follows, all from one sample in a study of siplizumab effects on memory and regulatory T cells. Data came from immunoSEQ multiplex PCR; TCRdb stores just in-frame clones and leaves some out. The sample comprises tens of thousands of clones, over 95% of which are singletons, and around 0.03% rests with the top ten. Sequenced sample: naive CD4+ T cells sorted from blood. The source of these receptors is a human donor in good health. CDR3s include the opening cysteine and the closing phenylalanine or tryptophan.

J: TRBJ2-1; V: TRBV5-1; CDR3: CASSLSLAVYNEQFF
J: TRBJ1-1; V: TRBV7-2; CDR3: CASSLPGAAAFF
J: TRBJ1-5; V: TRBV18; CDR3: CASSPPNGGADQPQHF
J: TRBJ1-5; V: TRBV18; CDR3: CASSPERNQPQHF
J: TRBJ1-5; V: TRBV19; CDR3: CASRLGTINQPQHF
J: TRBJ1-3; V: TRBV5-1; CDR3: CASSPAEISGNTIYF
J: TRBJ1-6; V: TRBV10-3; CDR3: CAISPTGRNSPLHF
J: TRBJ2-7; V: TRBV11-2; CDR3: CASSFLDSSYEQYF
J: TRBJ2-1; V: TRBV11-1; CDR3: CASSKPGTPIREQFF
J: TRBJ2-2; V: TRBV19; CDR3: CASRIRQGRTGELFF
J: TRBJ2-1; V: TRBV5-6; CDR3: CASSLGQLYNEQFF
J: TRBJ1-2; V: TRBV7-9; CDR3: CASRAEDGHYTF
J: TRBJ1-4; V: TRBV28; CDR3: CASSLAGNEKLFF
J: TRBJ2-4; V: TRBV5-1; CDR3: CASSLDGTGINIQYF
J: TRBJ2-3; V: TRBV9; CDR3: CASSVGAGAGDTQYF
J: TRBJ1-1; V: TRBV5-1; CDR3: CASSPYLWDAGTEAFF
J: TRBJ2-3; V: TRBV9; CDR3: CANKSGGETDTQYF
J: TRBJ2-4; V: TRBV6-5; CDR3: CASRQADRYDQYF
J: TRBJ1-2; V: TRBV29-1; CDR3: CSAMGLWPVSGYTF
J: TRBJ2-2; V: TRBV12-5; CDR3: CASGMGFGELFF
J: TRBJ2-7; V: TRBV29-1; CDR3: CSVYSRGQGAYEQYF
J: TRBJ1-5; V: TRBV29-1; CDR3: CSVPSGTGGSNQPQHF
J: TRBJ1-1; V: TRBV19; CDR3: CASSRQGLNMNTEAFF
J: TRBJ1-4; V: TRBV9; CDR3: CASSPQIFNEKLFF
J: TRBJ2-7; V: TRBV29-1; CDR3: CSVTGGAPNEQYF
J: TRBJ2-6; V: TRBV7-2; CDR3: CASSLGVQGKAGANVLTF
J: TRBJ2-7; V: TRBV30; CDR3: CAWCVGTGGYEQYF
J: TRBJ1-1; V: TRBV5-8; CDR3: CASRYTVLNTEAFF
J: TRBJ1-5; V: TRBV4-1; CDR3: CASSQLGVSNQPQHF
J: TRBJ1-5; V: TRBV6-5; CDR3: CASSKGVGDQPQHF
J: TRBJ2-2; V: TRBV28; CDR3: CASSFKGTGTGELFF
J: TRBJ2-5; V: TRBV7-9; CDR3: CASTWGSLHQETQYF
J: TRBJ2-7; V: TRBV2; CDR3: CASSEESYEQYF
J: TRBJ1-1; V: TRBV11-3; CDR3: CASSGAGTEAFF
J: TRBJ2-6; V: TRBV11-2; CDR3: CASSLYRVSGANVLTF
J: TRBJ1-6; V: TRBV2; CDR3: CASSGQGANNSPLHF
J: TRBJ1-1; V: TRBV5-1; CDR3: CASSSQGGITEAFF
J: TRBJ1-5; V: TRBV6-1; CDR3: CASSDLGEHF
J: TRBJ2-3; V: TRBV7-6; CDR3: CASSLAAGTLTDTQYF
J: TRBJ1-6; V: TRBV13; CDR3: CASSFEGYNSPLHF
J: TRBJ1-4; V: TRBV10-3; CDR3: CAISEGGEKLFF
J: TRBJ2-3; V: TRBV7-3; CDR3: CASSVEGTGTQYF
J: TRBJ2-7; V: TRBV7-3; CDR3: CASSSQGYEQYF
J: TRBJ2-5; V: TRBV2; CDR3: CASSKPTGQETQYF
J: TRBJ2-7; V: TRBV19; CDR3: CASRRNAGTGGAYEQYF
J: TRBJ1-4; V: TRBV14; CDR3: CAIKGSRRFF
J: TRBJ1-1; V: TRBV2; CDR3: CASSLTGIVEAFF
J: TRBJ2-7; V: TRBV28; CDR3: CASTQSSGGGYEQYF
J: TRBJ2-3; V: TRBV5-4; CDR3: CASSPGQVTDTQYF
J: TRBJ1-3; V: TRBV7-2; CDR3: CASSLGTGGSNTIYF
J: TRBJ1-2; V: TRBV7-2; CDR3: CASSLDLGGYTF
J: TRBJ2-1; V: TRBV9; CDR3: CASSVARGAGYNEQFF
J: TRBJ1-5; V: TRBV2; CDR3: CASSDSLVDQPQHF
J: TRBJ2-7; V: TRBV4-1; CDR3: CASSLDRPFYEQYF
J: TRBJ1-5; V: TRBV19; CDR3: CASSIGAGSNQPQHF
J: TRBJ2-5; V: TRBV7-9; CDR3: CASSLGLAGEQETQYF
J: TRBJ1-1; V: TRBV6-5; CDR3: CASSYSGIQTGLKAFF
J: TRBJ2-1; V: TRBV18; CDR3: CASSPQGSSYNEQFF
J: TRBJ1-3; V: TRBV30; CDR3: CAWRWGNTIYF
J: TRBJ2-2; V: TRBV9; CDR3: CASTLGRTGELFF